This TCR beta chain derives from a study of CD8+CD57+ T cells in acquired aplastic anemia. On the study more broadly: Recorded DNA amounts for sorted CD4+ and CD8+ cells had an average of approximately 2.9 ug. General study results and limits: A set of 25 to 35 CD8+ CDR3 sequences was shared between patients and controls, and these sequences appeared highly expressed in patients.

Sequencing was done on patients that had shown CD8+CD57+ cell expansion by flow cytometry. Every patient was diagnosed with severe acquired aplastic anemia. Blood samples were obtained from patients who had received no prior therapy. This clonotype was observed a few times. Antigen specificity is unknown. Germline V gives CDR1 SGHVS, CDR2 FQNEAQ. V was clipped by 5 bases and J by 0 bases, with 14 bases between them. This CDR3 region has 17 residues. TCR beta VDJ and CDR3 profiling used genomic DNA as template. One entry per CDR3 protein, called by TCRdb with MiXCR from the reads. The repertoire holds 200,000 to 300,000 distinct CDR3 sequences, with approximately 50% as singletons.

The sequencing input was sorted CD4+, CD8+, or CD8+CD57+ T cells (not recorded which) from PBMCs. The V and J genes are TRBV7-8 and TRBJ1-6, with D perhaps matching TRBD1 (6 bases). The origin of this receptor is a human donor with aplastic anemia. CDR3 coding DNA: TGTGCCAGCAGCCGGGACATCTCGAGCTCCTATAATTCACCCCTCCACTTT. It is translated as CASSRDISSSYNSPLHF.